Presented here are 29 T cell receptor beta chains from one specimen sequenced in a study of blood T cell repertoires in COVID-19. Method: immunoSEQ multiplex PCR; TCRdb's copy keeps in-frame clones and lacks some. This sample has around 94,000 clones, with over 70% found just once. The sample was peripheral blood. These receptors originate from a human donor in a cohort sampled during active COVID-19.

The CDR3 DNA is TGTGCCAGCCGGGAGCGAGAGACCCAGTACTTC. This encodes CASRERETQYF. J is TRBJ2-5 and V is TRBV2, with D maybe TRBD2 (6 bases). The germline V gene has CDR1 SNHLY and CDR2 FYNNEI. V was clipped by 8 bases and J by 4 bases, with 8 bases between them. CDR3 length equals 11 residues.

The table lists this clone with a few counts. The chain links TRBV3-1 (or the pseudogene TRBV3-2) to TRBJ1-2; D gene unclear. V lost 1 base to trimming and J lost 6 bases, with 12 bases between them. The CDR3 has 14 amino acids. Germline V CDR1 and CDR2: LGHDT, YNNKEL (reference sequence). CDR3 residues: CASSQGVRRNGYTF. CDR3 nucleotide sequence: TGTGCCAGCAGCCAAGGGGTGAGGCGAAATGGCTACACCTTC.

The chain combines TRBV3-1 (or the pseudogene TRBV3-2) with TRBJ2-7; TRBD2 aligns across 12 bases. CDR3 length equals 16 residues. After removal of 4 bases from V and 0 bases from J, the junction contained 4 bases not matched to a gene. Germline V lookup: CDR1 LGHDT, CDR2 YNNKEL (reference sequence). CDR3 sequence: CASSPATSGSSYEQYF. The CDR3 coding sequence is TGTGCCAGCAGCCCCGCGACTAGCGGGAGCTCCTACGAGCAGTACTTC.

The chain recombines TRBV10-3 with TRBJ1-6; perhaps TRBD1 as D (5 bases). The CDR3 has 14 amino acids. Trimming took 3 bases from V and 11 from J, leaving 14 bases between them. Germline CDR1 ENHRY, CDR2 SYGVKD. The CDR3 reads CAISENSLGPPLHF. In DNA form, the CDR3 reads TGTGCCATCAGTGAAAACAGCCTGGGGCCACCCCTCCACTTT.

There are a few counts of this clone. This rearrangement joins TRBV25-1 to TRBJ1-2; D remains unclear. CDR1 is MGHDK, CDR2 SYGVNS, per germline. Trimming took off 3 bases at V and 4 bases at J, with 12 bases between the two ends. There are 14 residues in the CDR3. This CDR3 is CASSDRGVFYGYTF. CDR3 bases: TGTGCCAGCAGTGATCGAGGAGTCTTCTATGGCTACACCTTC.

This clone was recorded once. J is TRBJ2-1 and V is TRBV6-5; D remains ambiguous. The CDR3 runs to 16 residues. V lost 0 bases and J 2 bases, leaving 11 bases between the germline ends. Per the germline V gene, CDR1 is MNHEY and CDR2 is SVGAGI. CDR3 in amino acids: CASSYSPSEAYNEQFF. The CDR3 nucleotides are TGTGCCAGCAGTTACTCACCGAGCGAGGCCTACAATGAGCAGTTCTTC.

This clone was counted between two and nine times. The V and J genes are TRBV18 and TRBJ1-2; a weak D match, TRBD1 (5 bases). CDR3 length equals 14 residues. Looked up from germline, CDR1 is KGHSH and CDR2 is LQKENI. Trimming shortened V by 4 bases and J by 0 bases, and 9 bases separated the two germline ends. The CDR3, as DNA: TGTGCCAGCTCACAAGGGGTGCCTAACTATGGCTACACCTTC. Protein product: CASSQGVPNYGYTF.

Note on this clone: Other nucleotide sequences in the sample specify the same CDR3. The chain has TRBV6-5 and TRBJ2-7; D possibly corresponds to TRBD1 (5 bases). Trimming removed 5 bases from V and 0 bases from J, with 11 bases in between. CDR3 length: 14 amino acids. From germline, CDR1 is MNHEY and CDR2 SVGAGI. CDR3 protein: CASSPRQSSYEQYF. The CDR3 DNA reads as TGTGCCAGCAGTCCCCGACAGAGCTCCTACGAGCAGTACTTC.

This chain uses TRBV6-5 with TRBJ1-2, with D tentatively TRBD1 (6 bases). In germline, CDR1 is MNHEY, CDR2 SVGAGI. This CDR3 contains 13 residues. V dropped 6 bases and J dropped 4 bases, with 12 bases sitting between them. The CDR3 coding sequence is TGTGCCAGCAGCCAGGACAGTTCCTATGGCTACACCTTC. Translation gives CASSQDSSYGYTF.

The CDR3 region has the DNA TGTGCCAGCAGCCAAGCCCAACTTCTAGCGGGAGGGAACGAGCAGTACTTC. It is translated as CASSQAQLLAGGNEQYF. J is TRBJ2-7 and V is TRBV4-2; 12 bases match TRBD2. This CDR3 contains 17 residues. Germline trimming cut 1 base from V and 5 bases from J; bases unmatched to any gene: 9. Germline CDR1 is LGHNA and CDR2 is YNFKEQ.

This clone has only a few counts. This sequence joins TRBV6-5 and TRBJ1-5, with D unclear. V lost 6 bases to trimming and J lost 6 bases, with 12 bases between them. CDR1 is MNHEY and CDR2 is SVGAGI in the germline V gene. This CDR3 is built from 13 residues. The CDR3 DNA follows: TGTGCCAGCAGGGAGCGGCTCGGTCAGCCCCAGCATTTT. It codes for CASRERLGQPQHF.

The chain couples TRBV5-8 to TRBJ1-1; D unclear. This CDR3 comprises 15 residues. The germline gives CDR1 SGHTS, CDR2 YDEGEE. The V end was cut by 7 bases, the J end by 4 bases, with 20 bases between. Here the CDR3 reads CASALPRRLATEAFF. The DNA for the CDR3 is TGTGCCAGCGCCTTGCCCAGGAGACTAGCCACTGAAGCTTTCTTT.

In this sample, this clone turned up once. At the DNA level, this CDR3 is encoded by other sequences in the same sample as well. The DNA of the CDR3 is TGCAGTGCTAGTAGGGGTCGCGAGCAGTACTTC. It yields the protein CSASRGREQYF. This chain connects TRBV20-1 to TRBJ2-7; D perhaps matches TRBD1 (5 bases). The V gene lost 3 bases and the J gene lost 6 bases, with 9 bases spanning the gap. The germline gives CDR1 DFQATT, CDR2 SNEGSKA (reference sequence). The CDR3 length is 11 residues.

The CDR3 protein is CASSYANEQYF. DNA of the CDR3: TGTGCCAGCAGCTACGCGAACGAGCAGTACTTC. The gene calls are TRBV11-2 and TRBJ2-7; D is unresolved. CDR3 length: 11 amino acids. Germline V gene sequence: CDR1 SGHAT, CDR2 FQNNGV. The V end lost 4 bases, the J end lost 5 bases, and 6 bases lay between the germline ends.

Here the CDR3 reads CASSLSLGQFSQETQYF. CDR3 coding DNA: TGCGCCAGCAGCTTGAGTCTTGGGCAGTTCTCCCAAGAGACCCAGTACTTC. The chain employs TRBV5-1 and TRBJ2-5, with D uncertain. The CDR3 has 17 amino acids. Trimming cost V 1 base and J 1 base, with 17 bases left between them. The germline CDR1 and CDR2 sequences are SGHRS and YFSETQ.

V gene TRBV27 combines with J gene TRBJ2-7; 8 bases align to TRBD2. Trimming at V came to 3 bases and at J to 3 bases, leaving 7 bases not matched to a gene. The CDR3 totals 15 residues. Germline CDR1 reads MNHEY; CDR2 reads SMNVEV (reference sequence). The CDR3 reads CASSLGTSGIYEQYF. The CDR3 nucleotides read TGTGCCAGCAGTTTGGGAACTAGCGGCATCTACGAGCAGTACTTC.

The rearrangement uses TRBV6-5 and TRBJ2-2; D gene ambiguous. Per germline, CDR1 MNHEY and CDR2 SVGAGI. V lost 3 bases to trimming and J lost 1 base, with 6 bases between them. The CDR3 loop spans 14 amino acids. In DNA, the CDR3 is TGTGCCAGCAGTTATTCCTTGAACACCGGGGAGCTGTTTTTT. It translates to CASSYSLNTGELFF.

The gene calls are TRBV10-3 and TRBJ2-1, with 10 bases that match TRBD2. Germline CDR1 reads ENHRY; CDR2 reads SYGVKD. This CDR3 region has 13 residues. V trimming: 8 bases; J trimming: 7 bases; junction bases outside the gene matches: 5. CDR3 protein: CAIGSGRGNEQFF. The CDR3 DNA sequence: TGTGCCATCGGAAGCGGGAGGGGTAATGAGCAGTTCTTC.

V gene TRBV3-1 (or the pseudogene TRBV3-2) combines with J gene TRBJ1-2; no clear D gene. The germline gives CDR1 LGHDT, CDR2 YNNKEL (reference sequence). Trimming left V 1 base short and J 0 bases short, with 9 bases between. The CDR3 is 15 residues long. DNA of the CDR3: TGTGCCAGCAGCCAAGTTACAAATTCTAACTATGGCTACACCTTC. Its protein is CASSQVTNSNYGYTF.

V gene TRBV28 combines with J gene TRBJ2-6, with D possibly TRBD2 on 5 matching bases. The CDR3 totals 17 residues. The V gene's germline CDR1 is MDHEN and CDR2 SYDVKM. Trimming took off 2 bases at V and 1 base at J, with 12 bases between the two ends. The DNA of the CDR3 is TGTGCCAGCAGTTTAGGAGCCCGGGGATCTGGGGCCAACGTCCTGACTTTC. Translating gives CASSLGARGSGANVLTF.

V gene TRBV3-1 (or the pseudogene TRBV3-2) combines with J gene TRBJ1-2, with TRBD1 matching over 7 bases. The germline V gene encodes CDR1 LGHDT and CDR2 YNNKEL (reference sequence). J was trimmed by 2 bases and V by 4 bases; bases with no gene match: 7. The length of the CDR3 is 15 residues. CDR3 region: CASSPTGDTNYGYTF. The CDR3 DNA follows: TGTGCCAGCAGCCCCACAGGGGACACCAACTATGGCTACACCTTC.

The chain combines TRBV7-9 with TRBJ1-5, with D tentatively TRBD1 (5 bases). Germline CDR1 and CDR2: SEHNR and FQNEAQ (reference sequence). Deletions cut 1 base from V and 7 bases from J, with 5 bases between. This CDR3 has 12 amino acids. The CDR3 DNA follows: TGTGCCAGCAGCTTAGAGGGGCAGCCCCAGCATTTT. Amino acids: CASSLEGQPQHF.

The chain couples TRBV5-1 to TRBJ2-7, with TRBD2 matching 7 bases. CDR1 and CDR2 (germline): SGHRS, YFSETQ. The ends lost 1 base at V and 1 base at J; junction bases unmatched: 8. CDR3 length equals 16 residues. This chain's CDR3 is CASSLNVAGVSYEQYF. CDR3 coding DNA: TGCGCCAGCAGCTTGAATGTGGCGGGAGTGTCCTACGAGCAGTACTTC.

This clone was detected once. The chain joins TRBV5-1 to TRBJ2-3, with 8 bases identical to TRBD1. The CDR3 loop spans 14 amino acids. CDR1 is SGHRS, CDR2 YFSETQ, per germline. Trimming took 3 bases from V and 1 from J; bases not matched to a gene: 1. The CDR3 coding sequence is TGCGCCAGCAGCTCACAGGGGGGCACAGATACGCAGTATTTT. Protein sequence: CASSSQGGTDTQYF. The entire variable domain, with the rest obtained from reference TRBV5-1 and TRBJ2-3, is as follows: KAGVTQTPRYLIKTRGQQVTLSCSPISGHRSVSWYQQTPGQGLQFLFEYFSETQRNKGNFPGRFSGRQFSNSRSEMNVSTLELGDSALYLCASSSQGGTDTQYFGPGTRLTVL.

The chain recombines TRBV2 with TRBJ1-5; tentatively, D is TRBD1 (5 bases). The CDR3 loop spans 19 amino acids. Germline V gene data show CDR1 as SNHLY and CDR2 as FYNNEI. V was shortened by 7 bases and J by 2 bases, with 27 bases between the two germline ends. For the CDR3, the DNA is TGTGCCAGCACGCAATCCCCGGGGGGAATCGGTCTTGGCAATCAGCCCCAGCATTTT. It is translated as CASTQSPGGIGLGNQPQHF.

The chain is built from TRBV6-2 or TRBV6-3 and TRBJ2-1; TRBD2 aligns across 8 bases. J gave up 6 bases and V 6 bases, and 16 bases lay outside the gene matches. CDR3 length: 17 amino acids. CDR1 and CDR2 from the germline V gene are MNHEY and SVGEGT. CDR3 DNA sequence: TGTGCCAGCAGCTCCCCGAGGGTAGCGGGATCGGTCAATGAGCAGTTCTTC. It encodes CASSSPRVAGSVNEQFF.

This chain connects TRBV18 to TRBJ2-3; no definite D call. The CDR3 runs 14 residues. V was trimmed by 0 bases and J by 1 base, leaving 5 bases between them. The germline V gene has CDR1 KGHSH and CDR2 LQKENI. CDR3 DNA: TGTGCCAGCTCACCACCGACTCGCACAGATACGCAGTATTTT. Its translation is CASSPPTRTDTQYF.

This clone showed up just once. This sequence joins TRBV25-1 and TRBJ2-7, with 7 positions matching TRBD2. From germline, CDR1 is MGHDK and CDR2 SYGVNS. Losses at the gene ends were 2 bases for V and 1 base for J; bases not matched to a gene: 5. This CDR3 region has 15 residues. This chain's CDR3 is CASSEPGTTSYEQYF. CDR3 DNA sequence: TGTGCCAGCAGTGAACCCGGGACTACTTCCTACGAGCAGTACTTC.

This clone was counted only a few times. The rearrangement joins TRBV28 to TRBJ1-5, with TRBD1 matching 7 bases. The germline CDR1 and CDR2 sequences are MDHEN and SYDVKM. V shed 8 bases and J 3 bases; nucleotides not matched to a gene: 7. The CDR3 has 14 residues. The CDR3 loop reads CASLDRRSNQPQHF. CDR3 nucleotides: TGTGCCAGCTTGGACAGGCGATCCAATCAGCCCCAGCATTTT. The complete variable domain, with remaining parts taken from reference TRBV28 and TRBJ1-5, reads DVKVTQSSRYLVKRTGEKVFLECVQDMDHENMFWYRQDPGLGLRLIYFSYDVKMKEKGDIPEGYSVSREKKERFSLILESASTNQTSMYLCASLDRRSNQPQHFGDGTRLSIL.